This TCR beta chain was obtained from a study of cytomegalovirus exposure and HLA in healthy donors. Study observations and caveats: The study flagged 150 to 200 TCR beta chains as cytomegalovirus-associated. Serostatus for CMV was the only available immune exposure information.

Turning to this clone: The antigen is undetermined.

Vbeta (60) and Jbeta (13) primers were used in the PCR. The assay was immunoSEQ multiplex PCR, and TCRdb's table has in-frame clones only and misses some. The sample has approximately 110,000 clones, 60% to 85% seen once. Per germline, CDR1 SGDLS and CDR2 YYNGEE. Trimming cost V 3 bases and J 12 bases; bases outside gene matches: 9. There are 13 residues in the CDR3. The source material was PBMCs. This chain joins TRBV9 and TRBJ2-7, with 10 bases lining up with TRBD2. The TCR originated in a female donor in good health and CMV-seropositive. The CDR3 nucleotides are TGTGCCAGCAGCGCGTGGACTAGCGGCGGGCTGTACTTC. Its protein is CASSAWTSGGLYF.